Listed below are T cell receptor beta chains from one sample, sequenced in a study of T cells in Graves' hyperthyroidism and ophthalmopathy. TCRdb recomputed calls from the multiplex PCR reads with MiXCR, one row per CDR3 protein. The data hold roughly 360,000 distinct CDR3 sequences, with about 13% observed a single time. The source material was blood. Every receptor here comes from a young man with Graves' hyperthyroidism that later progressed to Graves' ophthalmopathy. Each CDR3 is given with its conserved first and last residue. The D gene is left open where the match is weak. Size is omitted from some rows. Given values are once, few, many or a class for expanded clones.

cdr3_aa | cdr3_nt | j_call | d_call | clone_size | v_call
CASSLSTGGGTEAFF | TGTGCCAGCAGCTTATCAACGGGGGGTGGCACTGAAGCTTTCTTT | TRBJ1-1 | . | many | TRBV7-2
CASSEDNRQGTYF | TGTGCCAGCAGTGAAGACAACCGACAGGGGACGTACTTC | TRBJ2-5 | TRBD1 | few | TRBV27
CSVARIEGNEQFF | TGCAGCGTTGCTCGGATAGAGGGCAATGAGCAGTTCTTC | TRBJ2-1 | . | many | TRBV29-1
CASSLERGHYGYTF | TGCGCCAGCAGCTTGGAGCGAGGGCACTATGGCTACACCTTC | TRBJ1-2 | . | . | TRBV5-1
CASSDWTPRMNTEAFF | TGTGCCAGCAGTGATTGGACCCCTCGGATGAACACTGAAGCTTTCTTT | TRBJ1-1 | . | . | TRBV2
CASSYVVALPEAFF | TGTGCCAGCAGTTATGTTGTAGCACTCCCTGAAGCTTTCTTT | TRBJ1-1 | . | many | TRBV2
CASRPQGGEAFF | TGTGCCAGCAGACCCCAGGGGGGTGAAGCTTTCTTT | TRBJ1-1 | TRBD1 | . | TRBV27
CASSDRGDPQETQYF | TGTGCCAGCTCGGACAGGGGTGACCCTCAAGAGACCCAGTACTTC | TRBJ2-5 | TRBD1 | many | TRBV18
CATKRGAVSTDTQYF | TGTGCCACCAAGCGGGGAGCCGTGAGCACAGATACGCAGTATTTT | TRBJ2-3 | TRBD2 | few | TRBV6-1
CSAPSGGAGNGELFF | TGCAGTGCCCCTAGCGGGGGGGCGGGAAACGGGGAGCTGTTTTTT | TRBJ2-2 | TRBD2 | few | TRBV20-1
CASSPRVDRGEKLFF | TGTGCCAGCAGCCCACGGGTGGACAGGGGGGAAAAACTGTTTTTT | TRBJ1-4 | TRBD1 | many | TRBV7-8
CASSGGLAGEQFF | TGTGCCAGCAGCGGGGGACTAGCGGGGGAGCAGTTCTTC | TRBJ2-1 | TRBD2 | . | TRBV9
CASSFDRTGGVPFF | TGTGCCAGCAGCTTCGATCGGACAGGGGGAGTCCCGTTCTTC | TRBJ2-1 | TRBD1 | . | TRBV5-6
CASSLGTAGELFF | TGTGCCAGCAGTTTAGGGACGGCCGGGGAGCTGTTTTTT | TRBJ2-2 | . | few | TRBV12-3/TRBV12-4
CASSLMNYGYTF | TGTGCCAGCAGTTTAATGAACTATGGCTACACCTTC | TRBJ1-2 | . | few | TRBV27
CASNSGFENSPLHF | TGTGCCAGCAACTCAGGGTTTGAGAATTCACCCCTCCACTTT | TRBJ1-6 | . | . | TRBV6-2/TRBV6-3
CASSPTPLQETQYF | TGTGCCAGCAGCCCAACACCGTTGCAAGAGACCCAGTACTTC | TRBJ2-5 | . | many | TRBV9
CAISGTYNYGYTF | TGTGCCATCAGTGGGACATATAACTATGGCTACACCTTC | TRBJ1-2 | . | few | TRBV10-3
CASSQELETLVYNEQFF | TGTGCCAGCAGCCAAGAATTGGAGACACTGGTCTACAATGAGCAGTTCTTC | TRBJ2-1 | . | few | TRBV3-1
CASSLAGARGQPQHF | TGCGCCAGCAGCTTGGCCGGAGCTCGGGGTCAGCCCCAGCATTTT | TRBJ1-5 | . | few | TRBV5-1
CASREVYSNQPQHF | TGTGCCAGCAGGGAGGTTTATAGCAATCAGCCCCAGCATTTT | TRBJ1-5 | . | few | TRBV6-2/TRBV6-3
CASSFSGNSGNTIYF | TGTGCCAGCAGTTTTTCGGGAAACTCTGGAAACACCATATATTTT | TRBJ1-3 | . | many | TRBV12-3/TRBV12-4
CASSQEASGGRADTQYF | TGTGCCAGCAGCCAAGAAGCTTCGGGGGGCCGGGCAGATACGCAGTATTTT | TRBJ2-3 | . | . | TRBV4-2
CASSPRSSETYGYTF | TGTGCCAGCTCACCACGGAGCTCAGAGACCTATGGCTACACCTTC | TRBJ1-2 | . | few | TRBV18
CASSFRMRWYEQYF | TGTGCCAGCAGTTTTCGTATGAGGTGGTACGAGCAGTACTTC | TRBJ2-7 | . | many | TRBV27
CSAKRGQETQYF | TGCAGTGCAAAGCGGGGTCAAGAGACCCAGTACTTC | TRBJ2-5 | TRBD2 | many | TRBV20-1
CSARGTAYFNQPQHF | TGCAGTGCCCGCGGGACAGCCTATTTCAATCAGCCCCAGCATTTT | TRBJ1-5 | TRBD1 | many | TRBV20-1
CASSQVGAGELFF | TGTGCCAGCAGTCAGGTGGGGGCCGGGGAGCTGTTTTTT | TRBJ2-2 | . | many | TRBV2
CAIRDQGNQPQHF | TGTGCCATCAGGGATCAGGGCAATCAGCCCCAGCATTTT | TRBJ1-5 | . | . | TRBV10-3
CATSRDPRGASNQPQHF | TGTGCCACCAGCAGAGATCCTCGGGGGGCGAGCAATCAGCCCCAGCATTTT | TRBJ1-5 | . | many | TRBV15
CASSPWTGAYTDTQYF | TGCGCCAGCAGCCCATGGACAGGGGCCTACACAGATACGCAGTATTTT | TRBJ2-3 | TRBD1 | few | TRBV5-1
CASSLDGTDYGYTF | TGTGCCAGCAGTTTAGACGGGACGGACTATGGCTACACCTTC | TRBJ1-2 | . | many | TRBV27
CASSLIWTSGSPYEQYF | TGTGCCAGCAGCCTGATTTGGACTAGCGGGTCGCCCTACGAGCAGTACTTC | TRBJ2-7 | TRBD2 | few | TRBV7-3
CASSFAGSKNIQYF | TGTGCCAGCAGTTTTGCTGGGTCCAAAAACATTCAGTACTTC | TRBJ2-4 | . | . | TRBV12-3/TRBV12-4
CASTDRAIQETQYF | TGTGCCAGCACCGACAGGGCGATACAAGAGACCCAGTACTTC | TRBJ2-5 | TRBD1 | few | TRBV3-1
CATSDTGGYTF | TGTGCCACCAGTGATACAGGGGGCTACACCTTC | TRBJ1-2 | . | . | TRBV24-1
CSARETGYNQPQHF | TGCAGTGCTAGGGAAACAGGTTACAATCAGCCCCAGCATTTT | TRBJ1-5 | . | many | TRBV20-1
CASSGLGLVDYGYTF | TGCGCCAGCAGTGGACTTGGGTTAGTGGACTATGGCTACACCTTC | TRBJ1-2 | . | few | TRBV10-2
CACYSFQSQETQYF | TGTGCCTGCTACTCGTTCCAATCCCAAGAGACCCAGTACTTC | TRBJ2-5 | . | many | TRBV30
CASSEGDRGRDHNSPLHF | TGTGCCAGCAGTGAAGGAGACAGGGGGCGCGACCATAATTCACCCCTCCACTTT | TRBJ1-6 | TRBD1 | many | TRBV2
CASSLLPTIHEQFF | TGTGCCAGCAGCTTACTCCCGACTATACATGAGCAGTTCTTC | TRBJ2-1 | . | . | TRBV11-2
CASSQDRAGEVGYTF | TGTGCCAGCAGCCAAGATCGGGCAGGGGAGGTTGGCTACACCTTC | TRBJ1-2 | . | many | TRBV3-1
CASSPGAGFEDTQYF | TGTGCCAGCTCACCGGGCGCAGGGTTTGAAGATACGCAGTATTTT | TRBJ2-3 | . | . | TRBV18